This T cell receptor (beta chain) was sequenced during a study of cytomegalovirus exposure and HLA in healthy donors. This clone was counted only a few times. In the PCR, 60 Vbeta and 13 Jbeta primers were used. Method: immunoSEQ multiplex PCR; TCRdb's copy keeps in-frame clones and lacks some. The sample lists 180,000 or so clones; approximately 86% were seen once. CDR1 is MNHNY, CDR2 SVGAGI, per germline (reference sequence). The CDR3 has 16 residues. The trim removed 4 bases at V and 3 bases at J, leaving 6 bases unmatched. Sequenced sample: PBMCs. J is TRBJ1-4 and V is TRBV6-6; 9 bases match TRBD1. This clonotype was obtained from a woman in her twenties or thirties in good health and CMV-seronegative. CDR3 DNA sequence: TGTGCCAGCAGTTTCACAGGGGGCGCGTCTAATGAAAAACTGTTTTTT. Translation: CASSFTGGASNEKLFF.